Presented here are 28 T cell receptor beta chains from one specimen sequenced in a study of T cell repertoires in cytomegalovirus infection. TCRdb passed the reads through MiXCR, listing each CDR3 protein once. The table has approximately 550,000 distinct CDR3 sequences, approximately 17% seen once. Sequenced sample: CD8+ T cells from PBMCs. These receptors came from a human donor in good health (CMV status not recorded). Some clones in this sample may be carry-over from other donors' samples.

In this sample, this clonotype turned up many times. CDR3 in DNA: TGTGCCAGCAGCTTAGCATCAGGGGAAGACACCGGGGAGCTGTTTTTT. Translated: CASSLASGEDTGELFF. The gene calls are TRBV7-6 and TRBJ2-2; tentatively, D is TRBD1 (6 bases). This CDR3 has 16 amino acids. Deletions cut 0 bases from V and 3 bases from J, with 11 bases between. Per germline, CDR1 SGHVS and CDR2 FNYEAQ.

This clonotype was recorded at least ten times. The chain joins TRBV7-2 to TRBJ2-1; 12 nucleotides align to TRBD1. The CDR3 spans 15 residues. The germline CDR1 and CDR2 sequences are SGHTA and FQGNSA. Trimming removed 5 bases from V and 8 bases from J; junction bases left unmatched: 7. This CDR3 is CASSKTGQGAHEQFF. DNA for the CDR3: TGTGCCAGCAGCAAAACGGGACAGGGGGCTCATGAGCAGTTCTTC.

This clonotype was found many times. This chain links TRBV10-3 with TRBJ2-1, with 11 nucleotides matching TRBD2. Germline assignment: CDR1 ENHRY and CDR2 SYGVKD. V was clipped by 4 bases and J by 4 bases; unmatched bases: 9. The CDR3 consists of 17 residues. The CDR3: CAISGKLAGASYNEQFF. As DNA, the CDR3 is TGTGCCATCAGTGGAAAACTAGCGGGGGCTTCTTACAATGAGCAGTTCTTC.

This chain uses TRBV28 with TRBJ2-7; D unresolved. This CDR3 is 12 amino acids long. Trimming cost V 4 bases and J 5 bases, with 9 bases left between them. In germline, CDR1 is MDHEN, CDR2 SYDVKM. The CDR3 region has the DNA TGTGCCAGCAGTTACTACAGCGACGAGCAGTACTTC. Its translation: CASSYYSDEQYF.

This clonotype was seen only a few times. Here the CDR3 omits its conserved ending phenylalanine or tryptophan, so a read error is the likely source. The chain couples TRBV7-6 to TRBJ2-1; no definite D call. In germline, CDR1 is SGHVS, CDR2 FNYEAQ. CDR3 length: 12 residues. V was shortened by 5 bases and J by 0 bases, with 2 bases between the two germline ends. In DNA form, the CDR3 reads TGTGCCAGCAGCCCCTCCTACAATGAGCAGTTCTTA. Amino acid sequence: CASSPSYNEQFL.

This clonotype was recorded at least ten times. The V and J genes are TRBV15 and TRBJ1-5, with TRBD1 identical over 10 bases. Germline-derived CDR1 and CDR2 are LNHNV and YYDKDF (reference sequence). This CDR3 has 17 residues. V lost 4 bases and J lost 5; bases outside the gene matches: 11. CDR3 bases: TGTGCCACCAGCACCTGGGGGGGACAGGGGCTTCATCAGCCCCAGCATTTT. It is translated as CATSTWGGQGLHQPQHF.

This clonotype was counted only a few times. The V gene is TRBV5-1, the J gene TRBJ1-1; D might be TRBD1 (5 bases). Germline V CDR1 and CDR2: SGHRS, YFSETQ. The CDR3 loop spans 14 amino acids. V was cut by 4 bases and J by 2 bases, with 12 bases left in between. In nucleotides, the CDR3 is TGCGCCAGCAGCGCCCGGGACTTCAACACTGAAGCTTTCTTT. This translates into CASSARDFNTEAFF.

With regard to this clonotype: At one of its ends the junction is not consistent with the germline gene, which may arise from a read error. This rearrangement joins TRBV7-9 to TRBJ2-1; TRBD1 matches at 8 bases. The germline V gene has CDR1 SEHNR and CDR2 FQNEAQ (reference sequence). The CDR3 runs to 15 residues. The DNA of the CDR3 is TGTGCCAGAAGCTTAGGGACAGGTCATAACAATGAGCAGTTCTTC. Its protein product is CARSLGTGHNNEQFF.

The table lists this clonotype with many counts. The V gene is TRBV7-9, the J gene TRBJ1-1; D gene ambiguous. The V gene lost 0 bases and the J gene lost 6 bases, with 17 bases spanning the gap. CDR1 SEHNR and CDR2 FQNEAQ come from the germline V gene (reference sequence). This CDR3 comprises 16 residues. The CDR3 DNA is TGTGCCAGCAGCTTAGCGTTAGAAATGGAGGGAGCTGAAGCTTTCTTT. Residues: CASSLALEMEGAEAFF.

At least ten counts were recorded for this clonotype. The CDR3 sequence: CAGQGAGGYTF. DNA for the CDR3: TGTGCTGGACAGGGGGCCGGGGGCTACACCTTC. This rearrangement joins TRBV7-9 to TRBJ1-2; TRBD1 agrees at 11 bases. This CDR3 has 11 residues. Looked up from germline, CDR1 is SEHNR and CDR2 is FQNEAQ (reference sequence).

The chain uses TRBV29-1 and TRBJ2-7, with 7 positions matching TRBD2. The CDR3 has 14 residues. After removal of 3 bases from V and 0 bases from J, the junction contained 5 bases not matched to a gene. The germline gives CDR1 SQVTM, CDR2 ANQGSEA. The CDR3, as DNA: TGCAGCGTTGAGGGGAGGGGAAGCTCCTACGAGCAGTACTTC. Amino acid sequence: CSVEGRGSSYEQYF.

The genes are TRBV27 and TRBJ2-4; D not certain. Trimming left V 8 bases short and J 4 bases short, with 9 bases between. Germline lookup yields CDR1 MNHEY and CDR2 SMNVEV (reference sequence). There are 12 residues in the CDR3. The chain's CDR3 is CASFGSKNIQYF. CDR3 coding DNA: TGTGCCAGCTTCGGCAGTAAAAACATTCAGTACTTC.

This clonotype has ten or more counts. The J gene is TRBJ1-4, the V gene TRBV6-1; D possibly corresponds to TRBD1 (5 bases). V lost 6 bases to trimming and J lost 8 bases, with 19 bases between them. The V gene's germline CDR1 is MNHNS and CDR2 SASEGT. This CDR3 is 15 amino acids long. The CDR3 nucleotides are TGTGCCAGCAGCTCCCCAAAGGGGCGGGGGGAAAAACTGTTTTTT. Encoded protein: CASSSPKGRGEKLFF.

This clonotype was recorded many times. This sequence joins TRBV7-6 and TRBJ2-7; perhaps D is TRBD1 or TRBD2 (5 bases each). The germline V gene has CDR1 SGHVS and CDR2 FNYEAQ. Trimming took 5 bases from V and 6 from J, leaving 11 bases between them. The CDR3 is 12 amino acids. In DNA, the CDR3 is TGTGCCAGCAGCCCGAGGGGCGCCGAGCAGTACTTC. This codes for CASSPRGAEQYF.

As regards this clonotype: A much larger clonotype is one base distant, so this may be a read error. No conserved phenylalanine or tryptophan ends this CDR3, so it is likely a read error. The V call is TRBV28, the J call TRBJ1-1; no firm D call. Germline V CDR1 and CDR2: MDHEN, SYDVKM. V lost 2 bases, J lost 0 bases, and 7 bases lay in between. The CDR3 runs to 14 residues. CDR3 sequence: CASSLEYMNTEAFL. The DNA for the CDR3 is TGTGCCAGCAGTTTAGAGTACATGAACACTGAAGCTTTCCTT.

The CDR3 spells CASSVSRLAVETQYF. The CDR3 DNA reads as TGTGCCAGCAGCGTCTCTAGACTAGCGGTAGAGACCCAGTACTTC. The V gene is TRBV4-2, the J gene TRBJ2-5, with 9 positions matching TRBD2. The V gene end was trimmed by 5 bases and the J gene end by 4 bases; junction bases not matched to a gene: 8. Germline values: CDR1 LGHNA, CDR2 YNFKEQ. The CDR3 extends over 15 amino acids.

This clonotype was recorded many times. V usage is TRBV12-3 or TRBV12-4 and J usage is TRBJ1-1, with TRBD1 as a possible D gene (5 bases). CDR3 length: 14 amino acids. The germline V and J ends were trimmed by 4 bases and 4 bases, with 13 bases remaining between them. In DNA form, the CDR3 reads TGTGCCAGCAGTTGGGGCAAGTTGCCCACTGAAGCTTTCTTT. This encodes CASSWGKLPTEAFF.

The CDR3 coding sequence is TGTGCCAGCAGCCCCTTAGAGGTCACAGATACGCAGTATTTT. It encodes CASSPLEVTDTQYF. This sequence joins TRBV7-1 and TRBJ2-3, with D uncertain. TRBV7-1 is recorded as an ORF, its role being uncertain. There are 14 residues in the CDR3. The V gene lost 5 bases and the J gene lost 2 bases, with 11 bases spanning the gap.

This clonotype was picked up many times. This chain joins TRBV7-6 and TRBJ2-5; D gene ambiguous. Germline CDR1 reads SGHVS; CDR2 reads FNYEAQ. The CDR3 totals 14 residues. The V and J ends lost 5 bases and 0 bases respectively, with 10 bases between them. The CDR3 spells CASSPEADQETQYF. CDR3 in DNA: TGTGCCAGCAGCCCCGAGGCGGACCAAGAGACCCAGTACTTC.

This clonotype came up a few times. The chain has TRBV29-1 and TRBJ1-2; D remains unclear. The CDR3 consists of 15 residues. The germline V and J ends were trimmed by 5 bases and 1 base, with 17 bases remaining between them. CDR1 is SQVTM and CDR2 is ANQGSEA in the germline V gene. The CDR3: CSVTTLGGFNYGYTF. CDR3 bases: TGCAGCGTTACGACTTTAGGCGGCTTTAACTATGGCTACACCTTC. The full variable domain, rest sourced from reference TRBV29-1 and TRBJ1-2, is SAVISQKPSRDICQRGTSLTIQCQVDSQVTMMFWYRQQPGQSLTLIATANQGSEATYESGFVIDKFPISRPNLTFSTLTVSNMSPEDSSIYLCSVTTLGGFNYGYTFGSGTRLTVV.

The genes are TRBV28 and TRBJ2-1, with no clear D. CDR3 size: 13 residues. Per germline, CDR1 MDHEN and CDR2 SYDVKM. The V end lost 5 bases, the J end lost 8 bases, and 13 bases lay between the germline ends. In nucleotides, the CDR3 is TGTGCCAGCAGTCTTCTCCTAAGGGATGAGCAGTTCTTC. This encodes CASSLLLRDEQFF.

V usage is TRBV29-1 and J usage is TRBJ2-1; 14 bases match TRBD2. V gave up 4 bases and J gave up 0 bases; unmatched junction bases: 5. The CDR3 runs 17 residues. Germline-derived CDR1 and CDR2 are SQVTM and ANQGSEA. The CDR3 DNA is TGCAGCGTTGTTCGGGGACTAGCGGGAGCCTCCTACAATGAGCAGTTCTTC. It codes for CSVVRGLAGASYNEQFF.

At least ten counts were recorded for this clonotype. The chain couples TRBV4-1 to TRBJ2-7; D tentatively reads TRBD1 or TRBD2 (5 bases each). Germline loops: CDR1 MGHRA, CDR2 YSYEKL. Trimming stripped 3 bases from V and 6 bases from J, with 21 bases between. The CDR3 length is 16 residues. CDR3 amino acids: CASSHRPGRGGGEQYF. DNA of the CDR3: TGCGCCAGCAGCCACCGCCCGGGACGAGGTGGTGGCGAGCAGTACTTC.

This clonotype was observed a few times. The chain is built from TRBV18 and TRBJ2-3, with TRBD2 matching over 10 bases. The V segment lost 3 bases and the J segment 4 bases; nucleotides outside the gene matches: 4. This CDR3 has 15 residues. Germline CDR1 and CDR2: KGHSH and LQKENI. The CDR3 here is CASSPEGLASDTQYF. The CDR3 nucleotides read TGTGCCAGCTCACCGGAGGGACTAGCGTCAGATACGCAGTATTTT.

This clonotype was counted ten times or more. This chain links TRBV7-9 with TRBJ2-1, with D hard to call. The CDR3 loop spans 13 amino acids. Germline CDR1 SEHNR, CDR2 FQNEAQ (reference sequence). Trimming left V 3 bases short and J 4 bases short, with 7 bases between. The CDR3 DNA reads as TGTGCCAGCAGCTTGGAGAAGTACAATGAGCAGTTCTTC. Translating it yields CASSLEKYNEQFF.

This clonotype was counted at least ten times. The gene calls are TRBV28 and TRBJ1-3; a weak D match, TRBD1 (5 bases). CDR3 size: 15 residues. Per germline, CDR1 MDHEN and CDR2 SYDVKM. Trimming shortened V by 7 bases and J by 0 bases, and 13 bases separated the two germline ends. CDR3 residues: CASTPGHLSGNTIYF. The CDR3 region has the DNA TGTGCCAGCACCCCGGGGCATCTCTCTGGAAACACCATATATTTT. Looking up the rest from reference TRBV28 and TRBJ1-3 gives the full variable domain: DVKVTQSSRYLVKRTGEKVFLECVQDMDHENMFWYRQDPGLGLRLIYFSYDVKMKEKGDIPEGYSVSREKKERFSLILESASTNQTSMYLCASTPGHLSGNTIYFGEGSWLTVV.

The sample holds a few counts of this clonotype. V gene TRBV20-1 combines with J gene TRBJ2-7; D call uncertain. With 1 base removed from V and 5 bases from J, the gap between germline ends came to 9 bases. The V gene's germline CDR1 is DFQATT and CDR2 SNEGSKA (reference sequence). The CDR3 loop spans 12 amino acids. The CDR3 DNA is TGCAGTGCTAGAGCCCCTAGGCACGAGCAGTACTTC. Its protein is CSARAPRHEQYF.

This clonotype was counted at least ten times. The CDR3 spells CASSLGGLGIAEAFF. CDR3 sequence (DNA): TGTGCCAGCAGCTTAGGAGGTCTCGGTATTGCTGAAGCTTTCTTT. V gene TRBV11-2 combines with J gene TRBJ1-1, with unresolved D. The CDR3 consists of 15 residues. Germline-derived CDR1 and CDR2 are SGHAT and FQNNGV. V dropped 1 base and J dropped 6 bases, with 15 bases sitting between them. Complete variable domain (other parts from reference TRBV11-2 and TRBJ1-1): EAGVAQSPRYKIIEKRQSVAFWCNPISGHATLYWYQQILGQGPKLLIQFQNNGVVDDSQLPKDRFSAERLKGVDSTLKIQPAKLEDSAVYLCASSLGGLGIAEAFFGQGTRLTVV.